The entry that follows covers one TCR beta chain sequence. These data come from a study of technical replicates of blood from a handful of donors. Germline CDR1 and CDR2: LNHDA and SQIVND (reference sequence). The CDR3 runs to 15 residues. Unmatched junction bases numbered 8, after V lost 5 bases and J lost 7 bases. TCRdb's table, derived via immunoSEQ multiplex PCR, lists solely in-frame clones and lacks some. The data show 75,000 to 80,000 clones, with 94% seen just once and 0.3% to 0.5% held by the top ten. The sequenced sample was T cells isolated from PBMCs. The chain carries TRBV19 and TRBJ2-1; 10 bases map to TRBD2. The clonotype was recovered from a human donor in good health. As DNA, the CDR3 is TGTGCCAGTAGTCCCGAGCGGGAGGGCCTGAATGAGCAGTTCTTC. Protein product: CASSPEREGLNEQFF.